A selection of T cell receptor beta chains follows, all from one sample in a study of cytomegalovirus exposure and HLA in healthy donors. Sequenced by immunoSEQ multiplex PCR; TCRdb stores in-frame clones only, minus some. The data show 80,000 or so clones, more than 75% seen once. Sequenced material: PBMCs. The receptors were gathered from a male donor in good health and CMV-seropositive. Each CDR3 is given without its conserved first and last residue.

J | V | CDR3
TRBJ2-2 | TRBV29-1 | SVSSSGVNTGELF
TRBJ1-1 | TRBV9 | ASSPYRGTEAF
TRBJ2-7 | TRBV5-1 | ASSLGLAGTYEQY
TRBJ1-2 | TRBV5-1 | ASSPRDRGNYGYT
TRBJ1-1 | TRBV6-1 | ASSASTGGTEAF
TRBJ1-4 | TRBV10-3 | AISEGRGNEKLF
TRBJ2-5 | TRBV7-2 | ASSLTGPRSGGVQETQY
TRBJ1-2 | TRBV4-1 | ASTPSTGERGYT
TRBJ2-5 | TRBV5-3 | ARSVLGGGRGETQY
TRBJ2-3 | TRBV7-3 | ASSLAAGTSGSTDTQY
TRBJ2-7 | TRBV30 | AWSGQGGEQY
TRBJ2-7 | TRBV4-3 | ASSPTSGGDPGYEQY
TRBJ1-5 | TRBV7-6 | ASSLGVQPQH
TRBJ1-2 | TRBV5-6 | ASSPRDVTVNGYT
TRBJ2-7 | TRBV7-9 | SSSKGTSGRDYEQY
TRBJ1-1 | TRBV28 | ASSPDLATGTEAF
TRBJ2-3 | TRBV11-2 | ASSFGLAGRTDTQY
TRBJ2-7 | TRBV7-9 | ASSSGTGVYEQY
TRBJ1-1 | TRBV18 | ASSHGGTADAGRGERTEAF
TRBJ2-7 | TRBV11-2 | ASSFPAEDRDYEQY
TRBJ1-2 | TRBV2 | ASSGDRVVNYGYT
TRBJ2-3 | TRBV30 | AWSVRDRDQDTQY
TRBJ1-4 | TRBV7-8 | ASSLAVLQGYEKLF
TRBJ2-1 | TRBV19 | ASSPPRASSYNEQF
TRBJ2-3 | TRBV7-9 | ASSPRPGQGGTDTQY
TRBJ1-2 | TRBV6-6 | ASSYSYGVSGYT
TRBJ2-7 | TRBV2 | ASSKDRGNYEQY
TRBJ1-4 | TRBV18 | ASSKRQGSNEKLF
TRBJ2-3 | TRBV5-6 | ASSLYARTSTDTQY
TRBJ2-1 | TRBV7-9 | ASITSGGTTRYNEQF
TRBJ2-1 | TRBV6-5 | ASRTGLTGSYEQF
TRBJ1-1 | TRBV6-1 | ASSRTQVNTEAF
TRBJ1-1 | TRBV19 | ASTTDRVRNTEAF
TRBJ2-3 | TRBV6-4 | ASSERGGTDTQY
TRBJ2-3 | TRBV6-6 | ASSQGTGRADTQY
TRBJ2-5 | TRBV6-5 | ASSYSGRKETQY
TRBJ2-7 | TRBV7-3 | ASSLSAGTNYEQY
TRBJ2-3 | TRBV7-2 | ASSSPAGGTDTQY
TRBJ1-1 | TRBV30 | AWRAGFDLATEAF
TRBJ2-7 | TRBV28 | ASSLEGGQY
TRBJ2-7 | TRBV18 | ASSPLADGGEQY
TRBJ2-7 | TRBV7-3 | ASSLIQGGFNEQY
TRBJ2-1 | TRBV5-1 | ASSLGELDYSKF
TRBJ2-1 | TRBV2 | ASMRRGREGRNEQF
TRBJ2-3 | TRBV30 | AWTGGGVTQY
TRBJ2-5 | TRBV5-1 | ASSLVREGLETQY
TRBJ2-7 | TRBV13 | ASSLASGGYEQY
TRBJ1-1 | TRBV12-5 | ATGRGTDTEAF
TRBJ1-5 | TRBV19 | ASSTPGQNNQPQH
TRBJ2-4 | TRBV5-1 | ASSVTGLGKNIQY
TRBJ2-7 | TRBV6-5 | ASSYSGTGSYEQY
TRBJ1-2 | TRBV4-3 | ASSQGIQGARMFGYT
TRBJ1-5 | TRBV7-8 | ASSLATVLNQPQH
TRBJ2-5 | TRBV5-1 | ASSLGGGLAQETQY
TRBJ2-5 | TRBV18 | ASSPRQGQGTQY
TRBJ2-1 | TRBV4-3 | ASSQARGGNEQF
TRBJ1-2 | TRBV10-2 | ASTYAGEGYGYT
TRBJ2-2 | TRBV7-2 | ASSLARGTGELF